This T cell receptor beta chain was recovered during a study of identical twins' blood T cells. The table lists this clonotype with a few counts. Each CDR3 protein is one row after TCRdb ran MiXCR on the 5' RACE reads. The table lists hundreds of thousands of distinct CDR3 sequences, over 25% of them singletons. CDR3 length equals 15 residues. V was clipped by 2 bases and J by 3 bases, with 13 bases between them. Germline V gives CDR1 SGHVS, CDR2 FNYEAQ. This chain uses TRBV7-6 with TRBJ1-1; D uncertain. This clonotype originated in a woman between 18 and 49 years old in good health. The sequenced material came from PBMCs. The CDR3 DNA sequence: TGTGCCAGCAGCTTATCTCCGGCCGGGGACACTGAAGCTTTCTTT. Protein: CASSLSPAGDTEAFF. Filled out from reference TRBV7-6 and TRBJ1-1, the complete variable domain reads GAGVSQSPRYKVTKRGQDVALRCDPISGHVSLYWYRQALGQGPEFLTYFNYEAQQDKSGLPNDRFSAERPEGSISTLTIQRTEQRDSAMYRCASSLSPAGDTEAFFGQGTRLTVV.